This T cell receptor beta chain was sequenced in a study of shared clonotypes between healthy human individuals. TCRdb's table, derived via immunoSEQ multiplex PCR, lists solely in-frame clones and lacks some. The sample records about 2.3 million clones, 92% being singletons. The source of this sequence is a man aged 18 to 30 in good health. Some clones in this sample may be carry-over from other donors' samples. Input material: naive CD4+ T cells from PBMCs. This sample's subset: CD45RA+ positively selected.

DNA for the CDR3: TGTGCCAGCAGTTTCGACGGGACTAGTAATGAGCAGTTCTTC. Translated, it gives CASSFDGTSNEQFF. V and J are TRBV6-5 and TRBJ2-1, with 8 bases that match TRBD2. Germline CDR1 is MNHEY and CDR2 is SVGAGI. Trimming cost V 4 bases and J 7 bases; bases outside gene matches: 6. The CDR3 length is 14 residues.